The 8 T cell receptor beta chains below all came from one sample that was sequenced in a study of post-analysis software for immune sequencing data. Overall study findings and caveats: There were a few TRBV segments more frequent in patients than controls, and TRBV5-6, TRBV5-1 and TRBV20-1 were among them.

These receptors' targets are unknown. Unique molecular identifiers were built into the TCR beta cDNA libraries. TCRdb itself ran the PCR reads through MiXCR, one entry per CDR3 protein. Counted here are 800,000 to 950,000 distinct CDR3 sequences, roughly half occurring once; the ten biggest clones make up approximately 4.2%. The sequencing sample was made of blood. The receptors stem from a girl aged 10-17 years with multiple sclerosis.

This clonotype showed up just a few times. This chain uses TRBV12-3 or TRBV12-4 with TRBJ2-7; 11 bases match TRBD1. The CDR3 sequence is 15 residues long. The trim removed 3 bases at V and 2 bases at J, leaving 3 bases unmatched. The CDR3 spells CASSFRGQGAYEQYF. CDR3 nucleotide sequence: TGTGCCAGCAGTTTCCGGGGACAGGGGGCCTACGAGCAGTACTTC.

This clonotype showed up just a few times. The chain uses TRBV7-9 and TRBJ2-7; D uncertain. The ends were cut back, 0 bases at V and 3 bases at J, with 15 bases in the middle. CDR1 is SEHNR and CDR2 is FQNEAQ in the germline V gene (reference sequence). The CDR3 has 16 amino acids. The CDR3 nucleotides are TGTGCCAGCAGCTTAGCGGCTGCGCAGGTACTCTACGAGCAGTACTTC. Translation gives CASSLAAAQVLYEQYF.

V usage is TRBV29-1 and J usage is TRBJ1-2; D gene ambiguous. Germline V gene data show CDR1 as SQVTM and CDR2 as ANQGSEA. The length of the CDR3 is 13 residues. V lost 4 bases to trimming and J lost 0 bases, with 9 bases between them. The CDR3 DNA sequence: TGCAGCGTTGGAACGATTACTAACTATGGCTACACCTTC. Protein: CSVGTITNYGYTF.

V gene TRBV20-1 combines with J gene TRBJ2-3, with 10 bases aligning to TRBD1. Germline assignment: CDR1 DFQATT and CDR2 SNEGSKA (reference sequence). The CDR3 loop spans 16 amino acids. The J segment lost 4 bases and the V segment lost 6 bases, leaving 13 bases of the junction unmatched. CDR3 DNA: TGCAGTGCGAAGAGGGGGGGACAGGGGTTTTCAGATACGCAGTATTTT. This gives the protein CSAKRGGQGFSDTQYF.

The V and J genes are TRBV6-5 and TRBJ2-4; a possible D gene is TRBD1 (5 bases). TRBJ2-7 explains the end of the DNA better; the J call may be wrong. Germline V gene data show CDR1 as MNHEY and CDR2 as SVGAGI. The CDR3 runs to 13 residues. The CDR3 DNA follows: TGTGCCAGCAAAGACAGTCGATCCTACGAGCAGTACTTC. This encodes CASKDSRSYEQYF.

This sequence joins TRBV29-1 and TRBJ2-1; 14 bases agree with TRBD2. Germline V gene sequence: CDR1 SQVTM, CDR2 ANQGSEA. V trimming: 4 bases; J trimming: 9 bases; junction bases outside the gene matches: 5. This CDR3 is 14 amino acids long. CDR3 sequence reads: CSVAGLAGGIEQFF. As DNA, the CDR3 is TGCAGCGTTGCCGGACTAGCGGGAGGTATTGAGCAGTTCTTC.

This clonotype was counted once. The chain uses TRBV29-1 and TRBJ2-3, with a weak D call TRBD1 (5 bases). Germline V gene lookup returns CDR1 SQVTM and CDR2 ANQGSEA. Trimming cost V 7 bases and J 1 base, with 18 bases left between them. The length of the CDR3 is 15 residues. CDR3 amino acids: CSARVFPERTDTQYF. Written as DNA, the CDR3 is TGCAGCGCCAGGGTCTTCCCTGAGCGCACAGATACGCAGTATTTT.

This clonotype was seen only a few times. V and J are TRBV29-1 and TRBJ1-4; 7 bases fit TRBD1. With 4 bases clipped from V and 8 bases from J, the junction kept 7 bases outside the gene matches. CDR3 length: 13 amino acids. The germline CDR1 and CDR2 sequences are SQVTM and ANQGSEA. The CDR3 is CSVGDSRKEKLFF. The CDR3 DNA follows: TGCAGCGTTGGGGACAGCCGGAAGGAAAAACTGTTTTTT.